A single sample is the source of the 7 T cell receptor beta chains below, sequenced in a study of cytomegalovirus exposure and HLA in healthy donors. The study ran its PCR with 60 Vbeta and 13 Jbeta primers. TCRdb's table, derived via immunoSEQ multiplex PCR, lists solely in-frame clones and lacks some. The profile shows about 200,000 clones, 82% of them singletons. The sample consisted of PBMCs. The receptors were sampled from a woman aged 45-59 years in good health and CMV-seropositive.

In this sample, this clone turned up once. The J gene is TRBJ2-3, the V gene TRBV21-1; TRBD2, the D gene given by the table, was not confirmed from the DNA. TRBV21-1 constitutes a pseudogene. This CDR3 has 16 amino acids. In DNA form, the CDR3 reads TGTGCCAGAGGGGGGGTACAGGGAATCAGCACAGATACGCAGTATTTT. As protein: CARGGVQGISTDTQYF.

V usage is TRBV14 and J usage is TRBJ2-5; D not resolved. The CDR3 is 14 amino acids. V was shortened by 1 base and J by 7 bases, with 13 bases between the two germline ends. CDR1 is SGHDN and CDR2 is FVKESK in the germline V gene. CDR3 in DNA: TGTGCCAGCAGCCAAGGATACACCGTATGGACCCAGTACTTC. Protein product: CASSQGYTVWTQYF.

V is TRBV5-1 and J is TRBJ2-3, with 11 bases fitting TRBD2. V lost 4 bases to trimming and J lost 5 bases; unmatched junction nucleotides: 6. The CDR3 totals 15 residues. Germline assignment: CDR1 SGHRS and CDR2 YFSETQ. The CDR3 DNA reads as TGCGCCAGCAGCCACACTAGCGGGAGTGGAGATACGCAGTATTTT. Amino acid sequence: CASSHTSGSGDTQYF.

This clone has more than one count but fewer than ten. The rearrangement joins TRBV7-8 to TRBJ1-2; 8 bases align to TRBD1. The CDR3 has 16 amino acids. Germline V gene data show CDR1 as SGHVS and CDR2 as FQNEAQ. V dropped 1 base and J dropped 7; count of bases not matched to a gene: 11. The CDR3 loop reads CASSLGYGTGAIGYTF. The CDR3 nucleotides are TGTGCCAGCAGCTTAGGCTACGGGACAGGCGCTATTGGCTACACCTTC.

The rearrangement joins TRBV6-1 to TRBJ2-3; D is possibly TRBD1 (5 bases). CDR1 is MNHNS, CDR2 SASEGT, per germline. The CDR3 contains 11 residues. Trimming pared 7 bases from V and 6 bases from J, leaving 8 bases between. CDR3 bases: TGTGCCAGCACAAGGGGTGATACGCAGTATTTT. Encoded protein: CASTRGDTQYF.

The CDR3 sequence is CASSFLTGVVGNTIYF. DNA of the CDR3: TGTGCCAGCAGCTTCCTGACAGGGGTTGTTGGAAACACCATATATTTT. The chain joins TRBV11-2 to TRBJ1-3; TRBD1 matches 8 bases. Germline CDR1 SGHAT, CDR2 FQNNGV. V gave up 3 bases and J gave up 3 bases; unmatched junction bases: 7. The CDR3 is 16 residues long.

The genes are TRBV5-5 and TRBJ2-7; perhaps TRBD2 as D (6 bases). Trimming removed 4 bases from V and 0 bases from J, with 17 bases in between. The CDR3 contains 16 residues. In germline, CDR1 is SGHKS, CDR2 YYEKEE (reference sequence). CDR3 in amino acids: CASSRAGHRNSYEQYF. In nucleotides, the CDR3 is TGTGCCAGCAGCCGGGCGGGGCACCGAAACTCCTACGAGCAGTACTTC.